Below are 10 T cell receptor beta chains sequenced from a single sample in a study of T cells in Graves' hyperthyroidism and ophthalmopathy. TCR beta CDR3 regions were amplified from RNA transcripts. When the TCR CDR3 underwent first-round RT-PCR, the HTBI primer set was used. TCRdb re-called the multiplex PCR reads through MiXCR, storing one row per CDR3 protein. The table shows about 350,000 distinct CDR3 sequences, with approximately 16% occurring only once. The sequenced sample consisted of blood. All receptors derive from a woman aged 60-75 years with Graves' ophthalmopathy.

The chain employs TRBV5-6 and TRBJ1-3; possible D gene TRBD1, 5 bases. The CDR3 runs to 14 residues. The germline V gene has CDR1 SGHDT and CDR2 YYEEEE. Trimming left V 1 base short and J 8 bases short, with 13 bases between. CDR3 DNA: TGTGCCAGCAGCTTGCCCGGTAAAGGGGACACCATATATTTT. Translated: CASSLPGKGDTIYF.

The table lists this clonotype with a few counts. This chain uses TRBV27 with TRBJ2-4; D is possibly TRBD1 (5 bases). With 2 bases removed from V and 8 bases from J, the gap between germline ends came to 10 bases. Germline CDR1 is MNHEY and CDR2 is SMNVEV (reference sequence). This CDR3 has 13 residues. The CDR3 DNA reads as TGTGCCAGCAGTTTAAGGGGTTCGGACATTCAGTACTTC. Translating gives CASSLRGSDIQYF.

The chain couples TRBV28 to TRBJ2-2; 13 nucleotides match TRBD2. Germline-derived CDR1 and CDR2 are MDHEN and SYDVKM. V lost 4 bases to trimming and J lost 5 bases; unmatched junction nucleotides: 7. The CDR3 is 17 residues long. The CDR3 loop reads CASSSHTGLAGTGELFF. In DNA form, the CDR3 reads TGTGCCAGCAGTTCCCACACGGGACTAGCGGGAACCGGGGAGCTGTTTTTT.

This chain joins TRBV6-1 and TRBJ1-3; D is uncertain. This CDR3 contains 15 residues. CDR1 MNHNS and CDR2 SASEGT come from the germline V gene. V was shortened by 5 bases and J by 4 bases, with 15 bases between the two germline ends. The CDR3 protein is CASSTTASVGNTIYF. CDR3 sequence (DNA): TGTGCCAGCAGTACGACTGCGTCTGTCGGAAACACCATATATTTT.

V and J are TRBV10-1 and TRBJ2-2, with no clear D. The CDR3 is made up of 13 amino acids. The V and J ends lost 7 bases and 5 bases respectively, with 11 bases between them. CDR1 WNHNN and CDR2 SYGVQD come from the germline V gene (reference sequence). For the CDR3, the DNA is TGCGCCAGCAAAGACCCCCAAACCGGGGAGCTGTTTTTT. Residues: CASKDPQTGELFF.

This chain joins TRBV7-2 and TRBJ2-1, with 7 positions matching TRBD2. The germline V gene encodes CDR1 SGHTA and CDR2 FQGNSA. This CDR3 comprises 14 residues. Trimming took 1 base from V and 7 from J; bases not matched to a gene: 4. The CDR3 sequence is CASSLGGSQNEQFF. The CDR3 nucleotides are TGTGCCAGCAGCTTAGGCGGGAGTCAGAATGAGCAGTTCTTC.

The genes are TRBV20-1 and TRBJ2-1; D may be TRBD2 (6 bases). This CDR3 spans 12 amino acids. Germline V gene lookup returns CDR1 DFQATT and CDR2 SNEGSKA (reference sequence). Between the trimmed V and J ends, which lost 5 bases and 3 bases, there was a span of 8 bases. CDR3 sequence reads: CSAGRGYNEQFF. The CDR3 coding sequence is TGCAGTGCTGGGCGGGGCTACAATGAGCAGTTCTTC.

This clonotype was seen a handful of times. This chain joins TRBV27 and TRBJ1-2; weak D call: TRBD1 (5 bases). The CDR3 is made up of 16 amino acids. Trimming stripped 0 bases from V and 2 bases from J, with 13 bases between. Germline V gives CDR1 MNHEY, CDR2 SMNVEV (reference sequence). As DNA, the CDR3 is TGTGCCAGCAGTTTATCGGGGATCGGGGGGAACTATGGCTACACCTTC. This codes for CASSLSGIGGNYGYTF.

This clonotype has just a few counts. The CDR3 DNA follows: TGTGCCAGCACCGCGGAAGCGGGAGGATATAAAACAGATACGCAGTATTTT. Its protein is CASTAEAGGYKTDTQYF. V is TRBV2 and J is TRBJ2-3; 9 nucleotides line up with TRBD2. The junction had 14 bases not matched to a gene; V was cut back by 7 bases and J by 3 bases. Germline V CDR1 and CDR2: SNHLY, FYNNEI. The CDR3 runs to 17 residues.

A few counts support this clonotype. The V and J genes are TRBV28 and TRBJ2-3, with 11 bases that match TRBD1. Germline V gene data show CDR1 as MDHEN and CDR2 as SYDVKM. The CDR3 runs to 15 residues. The ends lost 6 bases at V and 5 bases at J; junction bases unmatched: 7. The CDR3 region is CASSPDRGRIDTQYF. The CDR3, as DNA: TGTGCCAGCAGCCCGGACAGGGGGCGAATAGATACGCAGTATTTT.